This T cell receptor beta chain was captured by sequencing in a study of cytomegalovirus exposure and HLA in healthy donors. Study as a whole: Later analysis reported that the roughly 120 validation repertoires shared the platform of the roughly 670 first-cohort repertoires. The study's findings and limits: Some public TCRs appeared in many individuals, while most sequences were rare. The authors enumerated roughly 160 TCR beta chains as linked to cytomegalovirus.

Measured with immunoSEQ multiplex PCR; TCRdb has only the in-frame clones, and not every one. The sample has roughly 330,000 clones, about nine tenths seen once. Germline CDR1 and CDR2: SGHRS and YFSETQ. The CDR3 runs to 15 residues. The V segment lost 3 bases and the J segment 3 bases; nucleotides outside the gene matches: 8. This clone was recorded once. Its target is unknown. Sequenced input: PBMCs. The chain uses TRBV5-1 and TRBJ1-2; 7 bases fit TRBD1. The receptor's source is a woman aged 25 to 45 in good health and CMV-seropositive. CDR3 loop: CASSSSYRGDYGYTF. In DNA form, the CDR3 reads TGCGCCAGCAGCTCGTCATACAGGGGTGACTATGGCTACACCTTC.